Listed below are T cell receptor beta chains from one sample, sequenced in a study of shared clonotypes between healthy human individuals. Only in-frame clones appear in the TCRdb table, and some are missing; sequencing was by immunoSEQ multiplex PCR. The sample lists 650,000 to 800,000 clones, approximately 90% occurring once. Sequencing used naive CD8+ T cells sorted from blood. Every receptor here comes from a man aged 25-40 years in good health. Each CDR3 is given with its conserved first and last residue. D genes are given only for firm matches. Expanded clones get a size class; other rows say once, few or many, or leave the size out.

clone_size j_call d_call v_call cdr3_nt cdr3_aa
. TRBJ1-3 TRBD1 TRBV5-6 TGTGCCAGCAGCTTGTACCGGGACAGCGAATCTGGAAACACCATATATTTT CASSLYRDSESGNTIYF
. TRBJ2-7 . TRBV14 TGTGCCAGCAGCCCCTTAGACAGTCGCGAGCAGTACTTC CASSPLDSREQYF
. TRBJ2-1 . TRBV19 TGTGCCAGTAGTATGGGAATAGGGTTACCGTGGAGGTTCTTC CASSMGIGLPWRFF
. TRBJ2-5 TRBD2 TRBV14 TGTGCCAGCAGCCAAGATGGGACTAGCGGGAGGACCCAGTACTTC CASSQDGTSGRTQYF
. TRBJ2-7 TRBD2 TRBV4-1 TGCGCCAGCAGCCAAGTATGGGGGACTACTTTCTACGAGCAGTACTTC CASSQVWGTTFYEQYF
. TRBJ2-1 TRBD2 TRBV5-1 TGCGCCAGCAGCTTTGGTAGCGGGAGGGTCAAAGGGTCCTACAATGAGCAGTTCTTC CASSFGSGRVKGSYNEQFF
once TRBJ2-5 TRBD1 TRBV5-1 TGCGCCAGCAGCTCATGGGGGACAGTTCAAGAGACCCAGTACTTC CASSSWGTVQETQYF
. TRBJ1-4 . TRBV10-3 TGTGCCATCAGTGATGTCGGTCCCCGGGGCAATGAAAAACTGTTTTTT CAISDVGPRGNEKLFF
few TRBJ2-2 TRBD2 TRBV18 TGTGCCAGCTCACCGGAGGGAGGGACCGGGGAGCTGTTTTTT CASSPEGGTGELFF
. TRBJ2-1 . TRBV6-6 TGTGCCAGCAGTTACGTCGAGAGCTCCTACAATGAGCAGTTCTTC CASSYVESSYNEQFF
. TRBJ2-7 TRBD1 TRBV30 TGTGCCTGGGGGACAGGGAGGACCTACGAGCAGTACTTC CAWGTGRTYEQYF
. TRBJ2-7 TRBD1 TRBV27 TGTGCCAGCAGTTGGACAGGTAGCTACGAGCAGTACTTC CASSWTGSYEQYF
. TRBJ1-5 TRBD1 TRBV27 TGTGCCAGCAGACCGACAGGGTTAGGACAGCCCCAGCATTTT CASRPTGLGQPQHF
once TRBJ1-2 . TRBV6-5 TGTGCCAGCAGTCCAAAAGGTCCTCAGGGCTACACCTTC CASSPKGPQGYTF
once TRBJ1-5 . TRBV9 TGTGCCAGCAGCGTAGATGGCTCCAATCAGCCCCAGCATTTT CASSVDGSNQPQHF
. TRBJ1-4 . TRBV10-3 TGTGCCATCAGTGAGTCGGGCAGGGGTTACGAAAAACTGTTTTTT CAISESGRGYEKLFF
. TRBJ1-3 . TRBV7-9 TGTGCCAGCAGCCCCACGGGGGAGAGCTCTGGAAACACCATATATTTT CASSPTGESSGNTIYF
. TRBJ1-2 . TRBV13 TGTGCCAGCAGCTTGGGGGGACGAATGTACGGCTACACCTTC CASSLGGRMYGYTF
. TRBJ2-7 TRBD1 TRBV6-5 TGTGCCAGCAGTTTCGGGCAGGGGGTCGTTGACGAGCAGTACTTC CASSFGQGVVDEQYF
. TRBJ2-7 TRBD1 TRBV11-3 TGTGCCAGCAGCAGCTACCGGGACAGCCCTACCGATGAGCAGTACTTC CASSSYRDSPTDEQYF
. TRBJ2-7 . TRBV5-1 TGCGCCAGCAGACTCCTCGAAGGCTACGAGCAGTACTTC CASRLLEGYEQYF
. TRBJ2-7 . TRBV6-1 TGTGCCAGCAGTGAGAATCCCTGGCGAATAAAGACTCTGCACGAGCAGTACTTC CASSENPWRIKTLHEQYF
. TRBJ2-5 . TRBV10-3 TGTGCCATCAGTGAAGGAGTTTTGGAGACCCAGTACTTC CAISEGVLETQYF
. TRBJ2-1 . TRBV7-9 TGTGCCAGCAGCCACCCGTTGAGCACCAGCTCCTACAATGAGCAGTTCTTC CASSHPLSTSSYNEQFF
. TRBJ2-7 . TRBV12-5 TGTGCTAGTGGACTCGGACACTCCGAGCAGTACTTC CASGLGHSEQYF
. TRBJ1-5 . TRBV27 TGTGCCAGCAGTTCCGGGACCCAGGGGAATCAGCCCCAGCATTTT CASSSGTQGNQPQHF
. TRBJ1-3 TRBD1 TRBV27 TGTGCCAGCAGGGGGACAGGGCCGAGGAACACCATATATTTT CASRGTGPRNTIYF
. TRBJ1-4 TRBD1 TRBV7-6 TGTGCCAGCAGCCCAGGGGGGTCGCGGGATGAAAAACTGTTTTTT CASSPGGSRDEKLFF
. TRBJ2-6 . TRBV5-8 TGTGCCAGCAGCTTAGGAAGCTCTGGGGCCAACGTCCTGACTTTC CASSLGSSGANVLTF
. TRBJ2-1 TRBD1 TRBV29-1 TGCAGCGTTGGACAGGGGAAAACCAATGAGCAGTTCTTC CSVGQGKTNEQFF
. TRBJ1-1 TRBD1 TRBV5-1 TGCGCCAGCAGCTTGGTCGGGACAGGGAGCCCTGAAGCTTTCTTT CASSLVGTGSPEAFF
. TRBJ2-6 . TRBV7-6 TGTGCCAGCAGCTTAGATAGCTCTGGGGCCAACGTCCTGACTTTC CASSLDSSGANVLTF
. TRBJ1-1 TRBD1 TRBV29-1 TGCAGCATCTATGGGGACAGGGTGAACACTGAAGCTTTCTTT CSIYGDRVNTEAFF
. TRBJ2-6 . TRBV15 TGTGCCACCAACTCACCCAATGGGTTGGTCTCTGGGGCCAACGTCCTGACTTTC CATNSPNGLVSGANVLTF
. TRBJ2-7 . TRBV28 TGTGCCAGCAGTTTATTTGGGGGAGTATTATCCTACGAGCAGTACTTC CASSLFGGVLSYEQYF
. TRBJ2-2 TRBD1 TRBV9 TGTGCCAGCAGTTCCTCGGCAGGACAGGGCGGGACCGGGGAGCTGTTTTTT CASSSSAGQGGTGELFF
. TRBJ2-1 . TRBV29-1 TGCAGCGTCGTCACCATAGAACTTGTTGTCAATGAGCAGTTCTTC CSVVTIELVVNEQFF
once TRBJ2-5 . TRBV7-9 TGTGCCAGCAGCCACCCACAGGGAGACCAAGAGACCCAGTACTTC CASSHPQGDQETQYF
. TRBJ2-7 . TRBV28 TGTGCCAGCAGGACCAGGGGAGTGGGCGAGCAGTACTTC CASRTRGVGEQYF
. TRBJ2-7 . TRBV2 TGTGCCAGCAGTGATTCCCGGGACGTCTCCTACGAGCAGTACTTC CASSDSRDVSYEQYF
. TRBJ2-7 . TRBV6-1 TGTGCCAGCAGTGAGTACCGTACGTGGGAGCAGTACTTC CASSEYRTWEQYF
. TRBJ1-5 . TRBV18 TGTGCCAGCTCACCAGGAGGGGGTAATCAGCCCCAGCATTTT CASSPGGGNQPQHF
. TRBJ2-2 TRBD1 TRBV6-5 TGTGCCAGCAGTTCGAAACAGGGGTGGACCGGGGAGCTGTTTTTT CASSSKQGWTGELFF
. TRBJ2-7 . TRBV27 TGTGCCAGCAGTTTAAACTCCTACGAGCAGTACTTC CASSLNSYEQYF
. TRBJ1-5 . TRBV2 TGTGCCAGCTCCAGGGAGGGATCCAATCAGCCCCAGCATTTT CASSREGSNQPQHF
. TRBJ1-1 TRBD1 TRBV7-9 TGTGCCAGCAGGCGGGACAGGGGTTCTGAAGCTTTCTTT CASRRDRGSEAFF
. TRBJ2-1 TRBD2 TRBV29-1 TGCAGTGTGACTAGCGGGAGTGCCTACAATGAGCAGTTCTTC CSVTSGSAYNEQFF
. TRBJ1-1 . TRBV6-5 TGTGCCACCAGGGTCTCGAACACTGAAGCTTTCTTT CATRVSNTEAFF
. TRBJ2-7 TRBD2 TRBV11-2 TGTGCCAGCAGCTTCGGACTAGCGGGAGGGCGGTTCTACGAGCAGTACTTC CASSFGLAGGRFYEQYF
once TRBJ2-3 TRBD2 TRBV10-3 TGTGCCATCGCCACTAGCGGGAGCACAGATACGCAGTATTTT CAIATSGSTDTQYF
once TRBJ2-1 TRBD2 TRBV19 TGTGCCAGTAGTCTGACTAGCGGGGATTACAATGAGCAGTTCTTC CASSLTSGDYNEQFF
. TRBJ1-4 TRBD1 TRBV4-1 TGCGCCAGCAGCCCCGGGACAGGGGGCCCGAATGAAAAACTGTTTTTT CASSPGTGGPNEKLFF
. TRBJ2-7 . TRBV11-2 TGTGCCAGCAGCTTAGGTCCCGAGCAGTACTTC CASSLGPEQYF